This is a list of T cell receptor beta chains from one sample in a study of blood T cells in healthy people across ages. TCRdb re-called the 5' RACE reads through MiXCR, storing one row per CDR3 protein. The sample holds roughly 900,000 distinct CDR3 sequences, under 50% seen once. Sequencing was done on a sample of blood. The receptors come from a young man in good health. Each CDR3 is given without its conserved first and last residue.

v_call	j_call	cdr3_aa
TRBV5-1	TRBJ2-1	ASSLPLDVYNEQF
TRBV7-2	TRBJ1-2	ASSLGSRTREGYT
TRBV27	TRBJ1-6	ASRPTDRGHSPLH
TRBV12-3/TRBV12-4	TRBJ1-1	ASSLGGRAGAEAF
TRBV6-5	TRBJ2-1	ASSSRRDNEQF
TRBV2	TRBJ2-7	ASSDQGGRGIYEQY
TRBV20-1	TRBJ2-5	SAHDPERDQETQY
TRBV3-1	TRBJ2-7	ASSQDLVSYEQY
TRBV15	TRBJ2-7	ATSSWAESSYEQY
TRBV7-9	TRBJ2-4	ASSLGTPGEEQY
TRBV30	TRBJ1-4	AWAGDAEKLF
TRBV7-2	TRBJ2-1	ASSVNRGLDEQF
TRBV6-1	TRBJ2-2	ASSEQGAGGELF
TRBV4-1	TRBJ1-4	ASSRTLVGLATNEKLF
TRBV2	TRBJ1-5	ASKVSGINQPQH
TRBV4-2	TRBJ2-1	ASSQDPKRVETQF